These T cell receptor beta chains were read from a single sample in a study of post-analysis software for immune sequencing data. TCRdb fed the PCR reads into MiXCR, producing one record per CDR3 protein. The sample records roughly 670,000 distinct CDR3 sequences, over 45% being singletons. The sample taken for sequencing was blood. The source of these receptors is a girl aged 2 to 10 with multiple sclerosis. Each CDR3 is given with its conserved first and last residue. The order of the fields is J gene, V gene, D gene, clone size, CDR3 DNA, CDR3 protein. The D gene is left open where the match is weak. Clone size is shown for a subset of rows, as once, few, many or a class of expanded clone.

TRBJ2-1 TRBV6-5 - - TGTGCCAGCAGTTACGCGGCAGACTCCTACAATGAGCAGTTCTTC CASSYAADSYNEQFF
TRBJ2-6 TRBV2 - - TGTGCCAGCAGCTTACAGGGTCACTCTGGGGCCAACGTCCTGACTTTC CASSLQGHSGANVLTF
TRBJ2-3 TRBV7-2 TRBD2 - TGTGCCAGCAGCTTAGCGCTAGGCGGGGGAACGAGCACAGATACGCAGTATTTT CASSLALGGGTSTDTQYF
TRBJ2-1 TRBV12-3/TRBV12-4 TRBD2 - TGTGCCAGCACCTCCTTGACCCTTAGCGGGGGGCCGGGGGATGAGCAGGTCTTC CASTSLTLSGGPGDEQVF
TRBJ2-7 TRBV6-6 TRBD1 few TGTGCCAGCAGTTTAATCCCCGGGACAGGGGTTTACGAGCAGTACTTC CASSLIPGTGVYEQYF
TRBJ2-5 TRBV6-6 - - TGTGCCAGCGGGGACGGTACGAAAGAGACCCAGTACTTC CASGDGTKETQYF
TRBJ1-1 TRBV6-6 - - TGTGCCAGCAGTTACACACCCCTGAACACTGAAGCTTTCTTT CASSYTPLNTEAFF
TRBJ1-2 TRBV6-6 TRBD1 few TGTGCCAGCAGTTTAATGGGACAGATCTATGGCTACACCTTC CASSLMGQIYGYTF
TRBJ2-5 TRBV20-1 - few TGCAGTGCTAGTGGCGGGTACCAAGAGACCCAGTACTTC CSASGGYQETQYF
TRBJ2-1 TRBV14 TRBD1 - TGTGCCAGCAGCCCCCGACAGGGGTCGGTCATCAATGAGCAGTTCTTC CASSPRQGSVINEQFF
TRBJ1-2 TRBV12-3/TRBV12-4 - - TGTGCCAGCAGCCCTACTGGGGGACCGGGGGTATATGGCTACACCTTC CASSPTGGPGVYGYTF
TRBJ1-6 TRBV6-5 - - TGTGCCAGCAGTTCCTCCGGGGCAAATAATTCACCCCTCCACTTT CASSSSGANNSPLHF
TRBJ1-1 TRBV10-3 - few TGTGCCATCAGTGAGTCTGGGAGAACGAACACTGAAGCTTTCTTT CAISESGRTNTEAFF
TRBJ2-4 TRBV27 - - TGTGCCAGCAGTTTATCTAGGGGACTGCTACCGACCCAAAACATTCAGTACTTC CASSLSRGLLPTQNIQYF
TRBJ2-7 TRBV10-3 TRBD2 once TGTGCCATCACAGGTCAGACTAGCGGGAGGATCGGGCAGTACTTC CAITGQTSGRIGQYF
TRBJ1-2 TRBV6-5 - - TGTGCCAGCAGTTACTCGGTCCGCCAGAACTATGGCTACACCTTC CASSYSVRQNYGYTF
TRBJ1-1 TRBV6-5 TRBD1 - TGTACCAGCAGGGGACAGAGGATCAGGACTGAAGCTTTCTTT CTSRGQRIRTEAFF
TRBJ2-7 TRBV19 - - TGTGCCAGTAGTTCAGGAAAGTTTGAGCTTCACGAGCAGTACTTC CASSSGKFELHEQYF
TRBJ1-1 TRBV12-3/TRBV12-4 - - TGTGCCAGCAGCTATGAAGGGCGCGGGACTGAAGCTTTCTTT CASSYEGRGTEAFF
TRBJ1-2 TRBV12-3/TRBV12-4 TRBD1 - TGTGCCAGCAGTTCTGACTCAGGGGGCGATGGCTACACCTTC CASSSDSGGDGYTF
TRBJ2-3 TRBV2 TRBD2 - TGTGCCAGCAGTTCCGGGACTATAACAGATACGCAGTATTTT CASSSGTITDTQYF
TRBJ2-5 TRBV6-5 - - TGTGCCAGCAGTTACTCGACAGGCAGAGCCTCGACCCAGTACTTC CASSYSTGRASTQYF
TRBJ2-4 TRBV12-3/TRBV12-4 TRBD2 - TGTGCCAGCAGGCTAGCGGGAGGCCCGGACATTCAGTACTTC CASRLAGGPDIQYF
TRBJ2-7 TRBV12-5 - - TGTGCTAGTGGTTTGGGGGGGGTGTGGGGAGAGCAGTACTTC CASGLGGVWGEQYF
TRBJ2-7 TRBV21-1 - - TGTGCCAGCAGCATGGGGATCTCCTACGAGCAGTACTTC CASSMGISYEQYF
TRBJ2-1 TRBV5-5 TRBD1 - TGTGCCAGCAGCAGGTATAGGACAGGGGCGAATGAGCAGTTCTTC CASSRYRTGANEQFF
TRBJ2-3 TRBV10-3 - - TGTGCCATCAGTACCAGGGATACGCAGTATTTT CAISTRDTQYF
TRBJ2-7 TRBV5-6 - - TGTGCCAGCAGCGCGGGACCCCAGGACGAGCAGTACTTC CASSAGPQDEQYF
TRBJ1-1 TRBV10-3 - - TGTGCCATCATAGCAGGGTTCGGGGACACTGAAGCTTTCTTT CAIIAGFGDTEAFF
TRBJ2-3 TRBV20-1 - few TGCAGTGCTAGAGCACCAGCCCAAGTAGATACGCAGTATTTT CSARAPAQVDTQYF
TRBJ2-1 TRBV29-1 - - TGCAGCGCCCGGGACTTTAGCTCCTACAATGAGCAGTTCTTC CSARDFSSYNEQFF
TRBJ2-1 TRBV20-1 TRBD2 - TGCAGTGCTAGTCCGGGACTAGATTACAATGAGCAGTTCTTC CSASPGLDYNEQFF
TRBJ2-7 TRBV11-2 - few TGTGCCAGCAGCTTACTGGACTTCTCCTACGAGCAGTACTTC CASSLLDFSYEQYF
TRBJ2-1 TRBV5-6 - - TGTGCCAGCAGCTCCCCTAGCGTAGGACCCTATGAGCAGTTCTTC CASSSPSVGPYEQFF
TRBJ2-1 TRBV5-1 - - TGCGCCAGCAGCTTGAGGGGGGACCCGGGAGGCAATGAGCAGTTCTTC CASSLRGDPGGNEQFF
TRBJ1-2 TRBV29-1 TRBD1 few TGCAGCGTTCAATCTAGCACAGGGGGCTATGGCTACACCTTC CSVQSSTGGYGYTF
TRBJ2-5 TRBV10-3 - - TGTGCCATCAGGGGTACATCCGGGGAGCAGTACTTC CAIRGTSGEQYF
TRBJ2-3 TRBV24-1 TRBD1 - TGTGCCACCAGTGGTAACAGGGGCTCCTACACAGATACGCAGTATTTT CATSGNRGSYTDTQYF
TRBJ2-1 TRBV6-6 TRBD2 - TGTGCCAGCAGTTGGGGGGGGTACAATGAGCAGTTCTTC CASSWGGYNEQFF
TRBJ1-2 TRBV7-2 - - TGTGCCAGCAGCTTACGGAGCGGGGATGGCTACACCTTC CASSLRSGDGYTF
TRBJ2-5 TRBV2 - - TGTGTGATTACAGGGAGCCAAGAGACCCAGTACTTC CVITGSQETQYF